The clone carrying this T cell receptor (beta chain) was detected a few times. Its antigen is not known. These data come from a study of T-cell memory formation after mild COVID-19. Study observations and caveats: Mainly in CM and EM were contracting CD4+ clones; CD8+ were in EMRA.

The V end was cut by 6 bases, the J end by 6 bases, with 17 bases between. This CDR3 is 14 amino acids long. Germline CDR1 reads WNHNN; CDR2 reads SYGVQD (reference sequence). After 5'RACE with constant-segment primers, TCR alpha and TCR beta cDNA libraries carrying sample barcodes and UMIs were obtained. TCRdb reprocessed the 5' RACE reads via MiXCR and lists one record per CDR3 protein. The table lists approximately 570,000 distinct CDR3 sequences, about a sixth of them singletons. The receptor was isolated from an adult woman who had mild COVID-19 (a few samples of this study predate the infection). Cell type and time point are not known. The chain recombines TRBV10-1 with TRBJ1-1; perhaps TRBD1 as D (6 bases). The sequenced sample consisted of PBMCs or a T cell subset sorted from them (not recorded which). CDR3 sequence reads: CASRRDMRDAEAFF. For the CDR3, the DNA is TGCGCCAGCAGGAGGGACATGAGGGACGCTGAAGCTTTCTTT.